These T cell receptor beta chains were read from a single sample in a study of Ad26.COV2.S vaccination and SARS-CoV-2 variants. Clones were read by immunoSEQ multiplex PCR, and TCRdb kept only the in-frame ones, dropping some. This table holds fewer than 800,000 clones, around 89% found once. Sequencing was performed on peripheral blood, taken in a trial of Ad26.COV2.S vaccine versus placebo. The receptor set was obtained from a person between 18 and 60 years old who received the Ad26.COV2.S COVID-19 vaccine or a placebo. CDR3s include the opening cysteine and the closing phenylalanine or tryptophan. The order of the fields is clone size, J gene, V gene, D gene, CDR3 protein, CDR3 DNA. A D gene is named only where the DNA matches it firmly. Size is omitted from some rows. Given values are once, few, many or a class for expanded clones.

abundance: .; j_gene: TRBJ2-7; v_gene: TRBV6-6; d_gene: TRBD2; CDR3aa: CASSYRQTSGGYEQYF; CDR3nt: TGTGCCAGCAGTTACCGACAGACTAGCGGAGGGTACGAGCAGTACTTC
abundance: once; j_gene: TRBJ2-7; v_gene: TRBV7-2; d_gene: .; CDR3aa: CASSSPSYEQYF; CDR3nt: TGTGCCAGCAGCTCCCCCTCCTACGAGCAGTACTTC
abundance: .; j_gene: TRBJ2-7; v_gene: TRBV9; d_gene: TRBD2; CDR3aa: CASSPQWEGFEQYF; CDR3nt: TGTGCCAGCAGCCCCCAGTGGGAGGGTTTCGAGCAGTACTTC
abundance: .; j_gene: TRBJ2-2; v_gene: TRBV6-4; d_gene: .; CDR3aa: CASSDWAGGSRELFF; CDR3nt: TGTGCCAGCAGTGACTGGGCCGGGGGTTCCAGGGAGCTGTTTTTT
abundance: .; j_gene: TRBJ2-6; v_gene: TRBV27; d_gene: .; CDR3aa: CASSLFSTGANVLTF; CDR3nt: TGTGCCAGCAGTTTATTCTCCACTGGGGCCAACGTCCTGACTTTC
abundance: .; j_gene: TRBJ2-5; v_gene: TRBV21-1; d_gene: .; CDR3aa: CASSKVGRSTGTSGNRFQQTQYF; CDR3nt: TGTGCCAGCAGCAAAGTCGGTAGGTCGACCGGGACTAGCGGGAATCGTTTTCAACAGACCCAGTACTTC
abundance: few; j_gene: TRBJ1-6; v_gene: TRBV5-6; d_gene: TRBD1; CDR3aa: CASSRDRGNSPLHF; CDR3nt: TGTGCCAGCAGCAGGGACAGGGGAAATTCACCCCTCCACTTT
abundance: few; j_gene: TRBJ2-7; v_gene: TRBV6-5; d_gene: .; CDR3aa: CASSLSGTTTDEQYF; CDR3nt: TGTGCCAGCAGTTTATCGGGGACAACGACGGATGAGCAGTACTTC
abundance: .; j_gene: TRBJ2-7; v_gene: TRBV4-3; d_gene: TRBD1; CDR3aa: CASSQRQGLVYEQYF; CDR3nt: TGCGCCAGCAGCCAGCGACAGGGGTTAGTCTACGAGCAGTACTTC
abundance: once; j_gene: TRBJ2-3; v_gene: TRBV19; d_gene: .; CDR3aa: CASSIEADTQYF; CDR3nt: TGTGCCAGTAGTATAGAAGCAGATACGCAGTATTTT
abundance: .; j_gene: TRBJ2-1; v_gene: TRBV20-1; d_gene: TRBD2; CDR3aa: CSASGQGGYNEQFF; CDR3nt: TGCAGTGCTAGTGGCCAGGGAGGGTACAATGAGCAGTTCTTC
abundance: .; j_gene: TRBJ2-2; v_gene: TRBV11-3; d_gene: .; CDR3aa: CASSLSGTNTGELFF; CDR3nt: TGTGCCAGCAGCCTGAGCGGCACGAACACCGGGGAGCTGTTTTTT
abundance: .; j_gene: TRBJ2-1; v_gene: TRBV7-8; d_gene: TRBD2; CDR3aa: CASSLWGGLSYNEQFF; CDR3nt: TGTGCCAGCAGCTTATGGGGAGGGCTCTCCTACAATGAGCAGTTCTTC
abundance: .; j_gene: TRBJ2-5; v_gene: TRBV10-1; d_gene: TRBD2; CDR3aa: CASSPAGGPETQYF; CDR3nt: TGCGCCAGTTCCCCAGCGGGAGGGCCGGAGACCCAGTACTTC
abundance: .; j_gene: TRBJ2-1; v_gene: TRBV3-1/TRBV3-2; d_gene: .; CDR3aa: CASSPRLRSSYNEQFF; CDR3nt: TGTGCCAGCAGCCCGAGACTGAGGAGCTCCTACAATGAGCAGTTCTTC